The 31 T cell receptor beta chains below all came from one sample that was sequenced in a study of cytomegalovirus exposure and HLA in healthy donors. Vbeta (60) and Jbeta (13) primers were used in the PCR. TCRdb's table, derived via immunoSEQ multiplex PCR, lists solely in-frame clones and lacks some. The sample includes roughly 180,000 clones, 60% to 80% seen only once; the top ten take 11% to 15%. The source material was PBMCs. These receptors all come from a man aged 45 to 65 in good health and CMV-seropositive.

The chain uses TRBV14 and TRBJ1-4, with D possibly TRBD1 on 6 matching bases. V was cut by 3 bases and J by 8 bases, with 22 bases left in between. Germline V CDR1 and CDR2: SGHDN, FVKESK. The CDR3 is made up of 17 amino acids. For the CDR3, the DNA is TGTGCCAGCAGCCAGGGTAGAACCAGCAGGGGATCGGAAAAACTGTTTTTT. Its protein is CASSQGRTSRGSEKLFF. Full variable domain (rest looked up from reference TRBV14 and TRBJ1-4): EAGVTQFPSHSVIEKGQTVTLRCDPISGHDNLYWYRRVMGKEIKFLLHFVKESKQDESGMPNNRFLAERTGGTYSTLKVQPAELEDSGVYFCASSQGRTSRGSEKLFFGSGTQLSVL.

This clone was recorded a few times. V gene TRBV2 combines with J gene TRBJ2-2; weak D call: TRBD2 (5 bases). V shed 8 bases and J shed 6 bases, with 16 bases lying between them. From germline, CDR1 is SNHLY and CDR2 FYNNEI. The CDR3 is 14 amino acids. The CDR3 here is CASGETKNSGELFF. The CDR3 region has the DNA TGTGCCAGCGGGGAGACCAAAAACTCCGGGGAGCTGTTTTTT.

Of note for this clone: The same CDR3 is also encoded by other DNA sequences in this sample. The chain links TRBV5-6 to TRBJ2-3; TRBD1 aligns across 8 bases. Germline CDR1 and CDR2: SGHDT and YYEEEE. The CDR3 loop spans 14 amino acids. After removal of 0 bases from V and 4 bases from J, the junction contained 1 base not matched to a gene. This CDR3 reads CASSLGTGSDTQYF. CDR3 bases: TGTGCCAGCAGCTTGGGGACAGGGTCAGATACGCAGTATTTT.

CDR3 DNA sequence: TGTGCCAGCAGCGTAGATGGGGGCGGCTACAATGAGCAGTTCTTC. Residues: CASSVDGGGYNEQFF. This rearrangement joins TRBV9 to TRBJ2-1, with a weak D call TRBD1 (6 bases). CDR1 is SGDLS and CDR2 is YYNGEE in the germline V gene. This CDR3 contains 15 residues. V was trimmed by 0 bases and J by 3 bases, leaving 10 bases between them.

V usage is TRBV7-3 and J usage is TRBJ2-5, with D possibly matching TRBD2 (6 bases). CDR1 and CDR2 from the germline V gene are SGHTA and FQGTGA. Trimming left V 5 bases short and J 1 base short, with 14 bases between. CDR3 length: 15 residues. The CDR3 loop reads CASSPLGGSQETQYF. The CDR3 DNA reads TGTGCCAGCAGCCCTCTGGGGGGTAGCCAAGAGACCCAGTACTTC.

The rearrangement joins TRBV9 to TRBJ2-2; D is undetermined. The CDR3 runs to 16 residues. The V end was cut by 4 bases, the J end by 2 bases, with 15 bases between. Germline loops: CDR1 SGDLS, CDR2 YYNGEE. The CDR3 loop reads CASSRTAQGNTGELFF. The DNA of the CDR3 is TGTGCCAGCAGCCGTACAGCCCAAGGTAACACCGGGGAGCTGTTTTTT.

The chain recombines TRBV5-6 with TRBJ1-4; maybe TRBD1 (5 bases). This CDR3 has 13 amino acids. Trimming left V 0 bases short and J 8 bases short, with 8 bases between. Germline loops: CDR1 SGHDT, CDR2 YYEEEE. CDR3 sequence: CASSLGDSEKLFF. The DNA for the CDR3 is TGTGCCAGCAGCTTGGGGGACTCCGAAAAACTGTTTTTT.

The gene calls are TRBV29-1 and TRBJ1-6; a weak D match, TRBD1 (5 bases). The germline gives CDR1 SQVTM, CDR2 ANQGSEA. Trimming pared 5 bases from V and 8 bases from J, leaving 13 bases between. The CDR3 is 13 residues long. CDR3 sequence reads: CSVKQGSDSPLHF. The CDR3 nucleotides are TGCAGCGTTAAGCAGGGATCGGATTCACCCCTCCACTTT.

The chain has TRBV5-1 and TRBJ2-6, with 8 bases identical to TRBD1. Germline CDR1 is SGHRS and CDR2 is YFSETQ. V shed 3 bases, J shed 0 bases, and the junction held 5 bases outside the gene matches. The CDR3 has 17 residues. The CDR3 here is CASSSGQGLSGANVLTF. CDR3 sequence (DNA): TGCGCCAGCAGCTCCGGACAGGGCCTCTCTGGGGCCAACGTCCTGACTTTC.

V usage is TRBV5-1 and J usage is TRBJ2-5; 10 bases fit TRBD2. Germline values: CDR1 SGHRS, CDR2 YFSETQ. The ends lost 1 base at V and 5 bases at J; junction bases unmatched: 8. This CDR3 has 16 amino acids. CDR3 bases: TGCGCCAGCAGCTTGCGGCTAGCGGGGGCCAGGGAGACCCAGTACTTC. As protein: CASSLRLAGARETQYF.

The chain joins TRBV4-1 to TRBJ2-7; TRBD1 aligns across 7 bases. After removal of 3 bases from V and 6 bases from J, the junction contained 11 bases not matched to a gene. The V gene's germline CDR1 is MGHRA and CDR2 YSYEKL. This CDR3 region has 15 residues. The CDR3 sequence: CASSHSDRAVGEQYF. CDR3 coding DNA: TGCGCCAGCAGCCACTCTGACAGGGCGGTTGGCGAGCAGTACTTC.

The genes are TRBV27 and TRBJ2-7; tentative D call: TRBD1 (5 bases). The V gene lost 0 bases and the J gene lost 6 bases, with 6 bases spanning the gap. Looked up from germline, CDR1 is MNHEY and CDR2 is SMNVEV (reference sequence). The CDR3 is made up of 12 amino acids. CDR3 in DNA: TGTGCCAGCAGTTTATCTCAGGGCGAGCAGTACTTC. Translated: CASSLSQGEQYF.

The chain uses TRBV27 and TRBJ2-7; a possible D gene is TRBD1 (5 bases). The V and J ends lost 0 bases and 7 bases respectively, with 16 bases between them. Germline CDR1 reads MNHEY; CDR2 reads SMNVEV (reference sequence). CDR3 length equals 15 residues. This CDR3 reads CASSLSAGNVREQYV. Here the CDR3 DNA reads TGTGCCAGCAGTTTATCGGCAGGGAATGTGCGAGAGCAGTACGTC.

The table lists this clone with a few counts. This chain joins TRBV28 and TRBJ1-3; D is uncertain. Trimming left V 6 bases short and J 3 bases short, with 12 bases between. The CDR3 is made up of 14 amino acids. CDR1 is MDHEN, CDR2 SYDVKM, per germline. The CDR3 protein is CASSPGDRGNTIYF. The DNA of the CDR3 is TGTGCCAGCAGCCCCGGAGACCGTGGAAACACCATATATTTT.

V usage is TRBV5-4 and J usage is TRBJ2-5; D possibly corresponds to TRBD2 (5 bases). Germline assignment: CDR1 SGHNT and CDR2 YYREEE (reference sequence). The CDR3 extends over 14 amino acids. V lost 4 bases and J 2 bases, leaving 12 bases between the germline ends. This chain's CDR3 is CASSNGLIQETQYF. The CDR3 DNA reads as TGTGCCAGCAGCAACGGACTTATTCAAGAGACCCAGTACTTC. Full variable domain (missing parts from reference TRBV5-4 and TRBJ2-5): ETGVTQSPTHLIKTRGQQVTLRCSSQSGHNTVSWYQQALGQGPQFIFQYYREEENGRGNFPPRFSGLQFPNYSSELNVNALELDDSALYLCASSNGLIQETQYFGPGTRLLVL.

This clone was found a few times. The J gene is TRBJ2-7, the V gene TRBV10-1; TRBD1 might be the D (6 bases). V gave up 8 bases and J gave up 1 base, with 21 bases separating them. Germline V gene data show CDR1 as WNHNN and CDR2 as SYGVQD (reference sequence). This CDR3 has 16 residues. CDR3 protein: CASGGPRTEVSYEQYV. The CDR3 nucleotides read TGCGCCAGCGGTGGGCCCAGGACAGAAGTTTCCTACGAGCAGTACGTC.

This clone has a handful of counts. The V call is TRBV7-9, the J call TRBJ2-2; 11 positions match TRBD1. Germline CDR1 SEHNR, CDR2 FQNEAQ (reference sequence). This CDR3 has 15 residues. Trimming removed 5 bases from V and 5 bases from J; junction bases left unmatched: 4. The CDR3 bases are TGTGCCAGCAGCCGGGACAGGGGGAGGACCGGGGAGCTGTTTTTT. Its protein is CASSRDRGRTGELFF. Based on the CDR3 plus reference TRBV7-9 and TRBJ2-2, the full variable domain is DTGVSQNPRHKITKRGQNVTFRCDPISEHNRLYWYRQTLGQGPEFLTYFQNEAQLEKSRLLSDRFSAERPKGSFSTLEIQRTEQGDSAMYLCASSRDRGRTGELFFGEGSRLTVL.

A few counts support this clone. The genes are TRBV6-1 and TRBJ2-7; 7 nucleotides match TRBD1. The trim removed 4 bases at V and 0 bases at J, leaving 6 bases unmatched. Germline V gives CDR1 MNHNS, CDR2 SASEGT. The CDR3 sequence is 15 residues long. In DNA form, the CDR3 reads TGTGCCAGCAGTGTCGAGGGGGCGAGCTCCTACGAGCAGTACGTC. Translating it yields CASSVEGASSYEQYV.

The rearrangement links TRBV7-3 to TRBJ2-1, with 9 positions matching TRBD1. This CDR3 contains 17 residues. The germline V gene encodes CDR1 SGHTA and CDR2 FQGTGA. The V and J ends lost 2 bases and 4 bases, in that order; junction bases with no gene match: 9. The CDR3 DNA reads TGTGCCAGCAGCTTAGTGGCGAACAGGGGGCCGTACAATGAGCAGTTCTTC. Translating gives CASSLVANRGPYNEQFF.

V is TRBV7-9 and J is TRBJ1-6; 7 bases align to TRBD1. In germline, CDR1 is SEHNR, CDR2 FQNEAQ (reference sequence). The length of the CDR3 is 16 residues. V gave up 2 bases and J gave up 7 bases; unmatched junction bases: 8. CDR3 sequence reads: CASSLKGGPLNSPLHF. CDR3 nucleotide sequence: TGTGCCAGCAGCTTAAAAGGGGGCCCCTTGAATTCACCCCTCCACTTT. The full variable domain, with the rest looked up from reference TRBV7-9 and TRBJ1-6, is DTGVSQNPRHKITKRGQNVTFRCDPISEHNRLYWYRQTLGQGPEFLTYFQNEAQLEKSRLLSDRFSAERPKGSFSTLEIQRTEQGDSAMYLCASSLKGGPLNSPLHFGNGTRLTVT.

As regards this clone: The identical CDR3 is also encoded by other nucleotide sequences in the sample. The genes are TRBV5-1 and TRBJ1-6, with TRBD1 matching over 8 bases. CDR1 is SGHRS, CDR2 YFSETQ, per germline. V trimming: 5 bases; J trimming: 10 bases; junction bases outside the gene matches: 8. This CDR3 comprises 14 residues. CDR3 protein: CASRAGTGESPLHF. CDR3 DNA sequence: TGCGCCAGCAGGGCCGGGACAGGAGAGTCACCCCTCCACTTT.

The chain uses TRBV19 and TRBJ2-3; 11 bases match TRBD2. Per germline, CDR1 LNHDA and CDR2 SQIVND (reference sequence). CDR3 size: 18 residues. Losses at the gene ends were 3 bases for V and 0 bases for J; bases not matched to a gene: 8. The CDR3 region is CASSMALAGGPSTDTQYF. The CDR3 nucleotides read TGTGCCAGTAGTATGGCTCTAGCGGGGGGCCCTAGCACAGATACGCAGTATTTT. The entire variable domain, with the rest obtained from reference TRBV19 and TRBJ2-3, is as follows: DGGITQSPKYLFRKEGQNVTLSCEQNLNHDAMYWYRQDPGQGLRLIYYSQIVNDFQKGDIAEGYSVSREKKESFPLTVTSAQKNPTAFYLCASSMALAGGPSTDTQYFGPGTRLTVL.

V usage is TRBV5-5 and J usage is TRBJ2-7, with D maybe TRBD1 (5 bases). V lost 6 bases, J lost 1 base, and 11 bases lay in between. This CDR3 region has 13 residues. CDR1 is SGHKS and CDR2 is YYEKEE in the germline V gene (reference sequence). Here the CDR3 DNA reads TGTGCCAGCACTGGACAAATATCCTACGAGCAGTACTTC. It is translated as CASTGQISYEQYF. The complete variable domain, with remaining parts taken from reference TRBV5-5 and TRBJ2-7, reads DAGVTQSPTHLIKTRGQQVTLRCSPISGHKSVSWYQQVLGQGPQFIFQYYEKEERGRGNFPDRFSARQFPNYSSELNVNALLLGDSALYLCASTGQISYEQYFGPGTRLTVT.

This rearrangement joins TRBV5-6 to TRBJ2-7; 7 bases line up with TRBD1. V gave up 4 bases and J gave up 5 bases; unmatched junction bases: 6. This CDR3 is built from 13 residues. Germline V CDR1 and CDR2: SGHDT, YYEEEE. CDR3 sequence: CASSPGTAHEQYF. The CDR3 DNA follows: TGTGCCAGCAGCCCAGGGACAGCCCACGAGCAGTACTTC.

This clone appeared many times. The rearrangement links TRBV6-4 to TRBJ2-3, with D hard to call. The CDR3 contains 13 residues. The germline V gene encodes CDR1 MRHNA and CDR2 SNTAGT. V was clipped by 3 bases and J by 3 bases, with 7 bases between them. For the CDR3, the DNA is TGTGCCAGCAGTGAGGCACCTACAGATACGCAGTATTTT. The encoded protein is CASSEAPTDTQYF.

The chain joins TRBV7-3 to TRBJ2-2; possible D gene TRBD2, 6 bases. This CDR3 region has 16 residues. Trimming shortened V by 1 base and J by 5 bases, and 14 bases separated the two germline ends. The germline V gene encodes CDR1 SGHTA and CDR2 FQGTGA. CDR3 sequence: CASSLRGVPFTGELFF. In nucleotides, the CDR3 is TGTGCCAGCAGCTTAAGGGGGGTACCATTTACCGGGGAGCTGTTTTTT.

This clone was found once. This chain links TRBV4-2 with TRBJ1-6, with TRBD1 matching 9 bases. There are 15 residues in the CDR3. J was trimmed by 8 bases and V by 4 bases; bases with no gene match: 6. The germline CDR1 and CDR2 sequences are LGHNA and YNFKEQ. CDR3 nucleotides: TGTGCCAGCAGCCGAACAGGGGGCAGGGATTCACCCCTCCACTTT. Its protein is CASSRTGGRDSPLHF.

This chain's CDR3 is CASSRLAVTDTQYF. CDR3 DNA sequence: TGTGCCAGTAGTCGACTAGCGGTCACAGATACGCAGTATTTT. The gene calls are TRBV19 and TRBJ2-3; 9 positions agree with TRBD2. V trimming: 5 bases; J trimming: 2 bases; junction bases outside the gene matches: 2. The CDR3 runs to 14 residues. Germline V gene sequence: CDR1 LNHDA, CDR2 SQIVND (reference sequence).

The CDR3 bases are TGTGCCAGCAGCCCTCGCCAGCGGGCATACAATGAGCAGTTCTTC. Residues: CASSPRQRAYNEQFF. The rearrangement uses TRBV7-9 and TRBJ2-1; a possible D gene is TRBD2 (6 bases). This CDR3 is built from 15 residues. Germline values: CDR1 SEHNR, CDR2 FQNEAQ (reference sequence). The V end lost 5 bases, the J end lost 4 bases, and 15 bases lay between the germline ends.

The chain employs TRBV5-4 and TRBJ1-1; TRBD1 matches 7 bases. The length of the CDR3 is 16 residues. Germline CDR1 is SGHNT and CDR2 is YYREEE (reference sequence). The ends lost 4 bases at V and 0 bases at J; junction bases unmatched: 9. The CDR3 loop reads CASSPDRVSVNTEAFF. CDR3 in DNA: TGTGCCAGCAGCCCTGACAGGGTGTCTGTGAACACTGAAGCTTTCTTT.

The chain uses TRBV19 and TRBJ2-4; tentatively, D is TRBD1 (5 bases). Germline CDR1 is LNHDA and CDR2 is SQIVND (reference sequence). The V end was cut by 5 bases, the J end by 0 bases, with 14 bases between. The CDR3 has 16 amino acids. CDR3 coding DNA: TGTGCCAGTAGTGGGGATCAGGGTCTAGCCAAAAACATTCAGTACTTC. This codes for CASSGDQGLAKNIQYF.